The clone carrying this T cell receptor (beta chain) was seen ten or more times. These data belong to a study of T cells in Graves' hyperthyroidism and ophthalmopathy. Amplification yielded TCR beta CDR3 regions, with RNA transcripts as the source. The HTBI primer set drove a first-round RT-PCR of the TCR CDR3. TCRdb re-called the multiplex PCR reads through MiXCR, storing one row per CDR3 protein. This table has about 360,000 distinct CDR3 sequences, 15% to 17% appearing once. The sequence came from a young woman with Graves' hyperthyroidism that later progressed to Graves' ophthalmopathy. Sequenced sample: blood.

Written as DNA, the CDR3 is TGTGCCAGCAAGACAGGGATTAAGACCCAGTACTTC. Residues: CASKTGIKTQYF. The chain has TRBV28 and TRBJ2-5; 7 bases are shared with TRBD1. The V and J ends lost 7 bases and 6 bases, in that order; junction bases with no gene match: 5. Germline CDR1 is MDHEN and CDR2 is SYDVKM. This CDR3 is built from 12 residues.